The rows below give T cell receptor beta chains drawn from one sample of a study of prognosis after radiotherapy for stage I lung cancer. TCRdb processed the multiplex PCR reads anew with MiXCR; each CDR3 protein has one entry. The sample has fewer than 35,000 distinct CDR3 sequences, under 60% seen once; the top ten hold approximately 15%. The source was PBMCs, collected before or after stereotactic body radiation therapy (not recorded which). The receptors stem from a donor older than 45 with non-small cell lung cancer. Each CDR3 is given with its conserved first and last residue. The D gene is left open where the match is weak.

V gene: TRBV9; D gene: .; J gene: TRBJ1-1; CDR3 protein: CASSVEDYPVNTEAFF
V gene: TRBV20-1; D gene: TRBD2; J gene: TRBJ2-2; CDR3 protein: CSARPGGRASGELFF
V gene: TRBV7-2; D gene: TRBD2; J gene: TRBJ2-7; CDR3 protein: CASRSSGSSYEQYF
V gene: TRBV7-3; D gene: .; J gene: TRBJ1-3; CDR3 protein: CASSPNQGNTIYF
V gene: TRBV7-8; D gene: .; J gene: TRBJ1-5; CDR3 protein: CASSLVLRGEKNQPQHF
V gene: TRBV9; D gene: TRBD2; J gene: TRBJ2-7; CDR3 protein: CASSVGTTTSYEQYF
V gene: TRBV9; D gene: .; J gene: TRBJ1-3; CDR3 protein: CASSVECGPSGNTIYF
V gene: TRBV5-5; D gene: .; J gene: TRBJ1-1; CDR3 protein: CASSYRQAEAFF
V gene: TRBV7-2; D gene: .; J gene: TRBJ1-2; CDR3 protein: CASSPSLGGYTF
V gene: TRBV5-1; D gene: TRBD1; J gene: TRBJ1-4; CDR3 protein: CASTQNGQGGEKLFF
V gene: TRBV5-1; D gene: .; J gene: TRBJ1-2; CDR3 protein: CASSLGGPADGYTF
V gene: TRBV11-1; D gene: TRBD2; J gene: TRBJ2-1; CDR3 protein: CASSLVGGALAGAYNEQFF
V gene: TRBV14; D gene: .; J gene: TRBJ2-2; CDR3 protein: CASSLHRVSHQTGELFF
V gene: TRBV24-1; D gene: .; J gene: TRBJ1-2; CDR3 protein: CATSDFRDGYTF
V gene: TRBV6-1; D gene: .; J gene: TRBJ2-3; CDR3 protein: CASSGVLFRIRVSTDTQYF
V gene: TRBV5-1; D gene: .; J gene: TRBJ1-1; CDR3 protein: CASSQRTSTTEAFF
V gene: TRBV7-9; D gene: .; J gene: TRBJ2-7; CDR3 protein: CASSSGIAAYEQYF
V gene: TRBV7-2; D gene: .; J gene: TRBJ2-1; CDR3 protein: CASTQGALAITYNEQFF
V gene: TRBV6-4; D gene: .; J gene: TRBJ2-2; CDR3 protein: CASSEVEANTGELFF
V gene: TRBV6-4; D gene: TRBD1; J gene: TRBJ2-7; CDR3 protein: CASYGGGPGTGAYEQYF
V gene: TRBV6-2/TRBV6-3; D gene: TRBD1; J gene: TRBJ2-2; CDR3 protein: CASSRRGQGRTWDLFF
V gene: TRBV20-1; D gene: TRBD2; J gene: TRBJ2-1; CDR3 protein: CSARDVVAGHHEQFF
V gene: TRBV18; D gene: .; J gene: TRBJ1-1; CDR3 protein: CASSRENTEAFF
V gene: TRBV6-2/TRBV6-3; D gene: .; J gene: TRBJ2-1; CDR3 protein: CASEGGYNEQFF
V gene: TRBV19; D gene: TRBD2; J gene: TRBJ2-7; CDR3 protein: CASSIDPPGRASSYEQYF
V gene: TRBV20-1; D gene: TRBD1; J gene: TRBJ2-1; CDR3 protein: CSAETGSPNQYNEQFF
V gene: TRBV20-1; D gene: .; J gene: TRBJ2-3; CDR3 protein: CSARKLPAVSTDTQYF